These 6 T cell receptor beta chains came from one sample sequenced in a study of cytomegalovirus exposure and HLA in healthy donors. The PCR used 60 Vbeta and 13 Jbeta primers. Sequencing was performed with immunoSEQ multiplex PCR; in TCRdb, only in-frame clones are kept and a portion is missing. This sample has about 130,000 clones, with roughly four fifths found just once. Sequenced material: PBMCs. The source of these receptors is a woman aged 55-75 years in good health and CMV-seropositive.

The chain combines TRBV7-9 with TRBJ2-1; 7 nucleotides agree with TRBD2. The junction had 14 bases not matched to a gene; V was cut back by 4 bases and J by 2 bases. The CDR3 is made up of 18 amino acids. The germline gives CDR1 SEHNR, CDR2 FQNEAQ (reference sequence). The CDR3 is CASSSTSTLAVPYNEQFF. For the CDR3, the DNA is TGTGCCAGCAGCTCCACATCAACGCTAGCGGTCCCCTACAATGAGCAGTTCTTC.

This CDR3 reads CASSLTSQGGYTF. CDR3 bases: TGTGCCAGCAGCTTAACGAGTCAGGGTGGCTACACCTTC. The V call is TRBV7-3, the J call TRBJ1-2; maybe TRBD1 (5 bases). Germline lookup yields CDR1 SGHTA and CDR2 FQGTGA. The CDR3 is 13 amino acids. Trimming left V 0 bases short and J 7 bases short, with 9 bases between.

The rearrangement uses TRBV4-1 and TRBJ2-7; D is possibly TRBD2 (6 bases). CDR3 length: 14 amino acids. The V gene's germline CDR1 is MGHRA and CDR2 YSYEKL. V was shortened by 6 bases and J by 6 bases, with 18 bases between the two germline ends. For the CDR3, the DNA is TGCGCCAGCAGTCACGCCGGGACTTTGAGCGAGCAGTACTTC. Its protein is CASSHAGTLSEQYF.

The V call is TRBV5-1, the J call TRBJ1-2, with 8 bases matching TRBD1. Germline V gives CDR1 SGHRS, CDR2 YFSETQ. Unmatched junction bases numbered 7, after V lost 5 bases and J lost 1 base. This CDR3 is built from 15 residues. CDR3 protein: CASSSTGALNYGYTF. The CDR3 DNA reads TGCGCCAGCAGTTCGACAGGGGCGCTTAACTATGGCTACACCTTC.

The rearrangement joins TRBV6-6 to TRBJ1-3; maybe TRBD1 (5 bases). The V and J ends lost 5 bases and 5 bases respectively, with 16 bases between them. Per the germline V gene, CDR1 is MNHNY and CDR2 is SVGAGI (reference sequence). CDR3 size: 15 residues. Here the CDR3 reads CASSDVGGSRNTIYF. In nucleotides, the CDR3 is TGTGCCAGCAGTGACGTGGGGGGATCACGAAACACCATATATTTT.

The rearrangement joins TRBV7-2 to TRBJ1-6; tentatively, D is TRBD1 (5 bases). This CDR3 is built from 17 residues. Trimming took 3 bases from V and 0 from J, leaving 12 bases between them. The V gene's germline CDR1 is SGHTA and CDR2 FQGNSA. The CDR3 DNA sequence: TGTGCCAGCAGCTTTCCTAGACAGAGCTCCTATAATTCACCCCTCCACTTT. This gives the protein CASSFPRQSSYNSPLHF.